The following is a T cell receptor (beta chain) sequence with its context. The sample belongs to a study of blood T cell repertoires in COVID-19. TCRdb's table, derived via immunoSEQ multiplex PCR, lists solely in-frame clones and lacks some. This repertoire shows some 300,000 clones, about 87% found once; its top ten account for about 1.2%. Germline V gene lookup returns CDR1 MRHNA and CDR2 SNTAGT. CDR3 length: 14 amino acids. Trimming removed 11 bases from V and 0 bases from J, with 15 bases in between. The receptor was isolated from a man between 65 and 85 years old with acute or convalescent COVID-19. Material: peripheral blood. The chain employs TRBV6-4 and TRBJ2-3; TRBD2 might be the D (6 bases). Here the CDR3 DNA reads TGTGCCTTAGGGACTCCTATGAGCACAGATACGCAGTATTTT. Its protein product is CALGTPMSTDTQYF.